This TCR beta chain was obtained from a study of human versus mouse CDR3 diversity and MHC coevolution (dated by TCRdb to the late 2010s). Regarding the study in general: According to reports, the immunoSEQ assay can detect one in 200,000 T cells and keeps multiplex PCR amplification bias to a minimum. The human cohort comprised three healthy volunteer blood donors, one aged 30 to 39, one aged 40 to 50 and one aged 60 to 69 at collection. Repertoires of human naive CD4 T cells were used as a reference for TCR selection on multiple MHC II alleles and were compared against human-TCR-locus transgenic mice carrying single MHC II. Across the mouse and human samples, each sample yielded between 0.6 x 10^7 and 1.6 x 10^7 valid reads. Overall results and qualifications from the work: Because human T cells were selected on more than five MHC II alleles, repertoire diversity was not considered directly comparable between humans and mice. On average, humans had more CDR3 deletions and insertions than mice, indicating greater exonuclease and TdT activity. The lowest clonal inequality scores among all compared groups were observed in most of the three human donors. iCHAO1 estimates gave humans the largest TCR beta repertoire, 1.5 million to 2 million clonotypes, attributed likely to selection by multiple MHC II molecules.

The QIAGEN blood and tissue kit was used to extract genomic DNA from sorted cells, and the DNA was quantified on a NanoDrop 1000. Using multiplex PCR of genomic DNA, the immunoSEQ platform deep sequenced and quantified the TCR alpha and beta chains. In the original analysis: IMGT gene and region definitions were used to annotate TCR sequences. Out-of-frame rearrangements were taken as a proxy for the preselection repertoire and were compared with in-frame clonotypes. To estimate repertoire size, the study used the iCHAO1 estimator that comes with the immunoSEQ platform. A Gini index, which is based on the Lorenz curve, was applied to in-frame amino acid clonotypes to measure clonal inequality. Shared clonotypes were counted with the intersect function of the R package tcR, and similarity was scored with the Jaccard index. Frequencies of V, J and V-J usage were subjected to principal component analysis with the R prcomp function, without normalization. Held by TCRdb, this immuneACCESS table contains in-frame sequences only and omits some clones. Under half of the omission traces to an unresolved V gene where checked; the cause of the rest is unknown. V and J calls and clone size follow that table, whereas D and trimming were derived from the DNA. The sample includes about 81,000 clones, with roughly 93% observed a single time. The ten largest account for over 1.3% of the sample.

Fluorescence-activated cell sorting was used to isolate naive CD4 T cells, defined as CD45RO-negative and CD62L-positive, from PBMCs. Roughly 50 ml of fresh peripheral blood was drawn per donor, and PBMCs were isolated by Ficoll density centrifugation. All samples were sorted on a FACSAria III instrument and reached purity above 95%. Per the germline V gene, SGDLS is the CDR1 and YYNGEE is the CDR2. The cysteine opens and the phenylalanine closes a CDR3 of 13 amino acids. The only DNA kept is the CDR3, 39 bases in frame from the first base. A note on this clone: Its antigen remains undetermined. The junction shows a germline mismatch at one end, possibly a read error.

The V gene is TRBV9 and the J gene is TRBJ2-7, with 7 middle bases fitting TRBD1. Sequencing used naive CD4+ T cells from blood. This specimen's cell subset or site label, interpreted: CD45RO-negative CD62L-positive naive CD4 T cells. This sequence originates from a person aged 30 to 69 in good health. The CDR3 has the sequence CASTTGASSEQYF. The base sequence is TGTGCCAGCACCACAGGGGCCTCCTCCGAGCAGTACTTC.